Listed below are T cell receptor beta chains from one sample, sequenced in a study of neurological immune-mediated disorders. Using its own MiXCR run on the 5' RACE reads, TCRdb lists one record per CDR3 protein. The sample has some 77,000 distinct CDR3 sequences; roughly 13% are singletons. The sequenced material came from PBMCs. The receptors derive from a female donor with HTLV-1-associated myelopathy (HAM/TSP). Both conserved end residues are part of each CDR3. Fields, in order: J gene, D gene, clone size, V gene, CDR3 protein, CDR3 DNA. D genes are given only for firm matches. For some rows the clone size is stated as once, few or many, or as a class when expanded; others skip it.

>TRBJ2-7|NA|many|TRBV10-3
CAISLLGAEQYF
TGTGCCATCAGCCTACTTGGCGCCGAGCAGTACTTC
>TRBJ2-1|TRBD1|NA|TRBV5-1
CASSLWDREGDEQFF
TGCGCCAGCAGCTTGTGGGACAGGGAGGGTGATGAGCAGTTCTTC
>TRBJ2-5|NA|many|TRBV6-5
CASSYAGQIVETQYF
TGTGCCAGCAGTTACGCCGGACAGATAGTAGAGACCCAGTACTTC
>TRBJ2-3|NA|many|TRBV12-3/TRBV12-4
CASSLEGPNADTQYF
TGTGCCAGCAGCTTGGAGGGCCCCAACGCAGATACGCAGTATTTT
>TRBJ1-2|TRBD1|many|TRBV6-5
CASSSRDSPFYGYTF
TGTGCCAGCAGTTCCCGGGACAGTCCCTTCTATGGCTACACCTTC
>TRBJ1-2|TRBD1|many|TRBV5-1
CASSLDPGGYGYTF
TGCGCCAGCAGCTTGGATCCAGGGGGCTATGGCTACACCTTC
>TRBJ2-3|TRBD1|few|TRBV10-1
CASSAGGSGTDTQYF
TGCGCCAGCAGTGCAGGGGGCTCGGGCACAGATACGCAGTATTTT
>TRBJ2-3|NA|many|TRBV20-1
CSASANSDTQYF
TGCAGTGCTAGCGCCAATTCAGATACGCAGTATTTT
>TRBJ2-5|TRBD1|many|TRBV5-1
CASSSGTGGYQETQYF
TGCGCCAGCAGTTCCGGGACAGGGGGGTATCAAGAGACCCAGTACTTC
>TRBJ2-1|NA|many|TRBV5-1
CASSLGGGLHNEQFF
TGCGCCAGCAGCTTGGGAGGGGGTCTCCACAATGAGCAGTTCTTC
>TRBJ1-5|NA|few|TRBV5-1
CASSLDPSRGQPQHF
TGCGCCAGCAGCTTGGACCCCTCTCGGGGTCAGCCCCAGCATTTT
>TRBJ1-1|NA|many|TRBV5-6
CASSLFGVDTEAFF
TGTGCCAGCAGCTTGTTTGGTGTGGACACTGAAGCTTTCTTT
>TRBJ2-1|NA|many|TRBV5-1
CASSGWGPDNEQFF
TGCGCCAGCAGCGGTTGGGGGCCTGACAATGAGCAGTTCTTC
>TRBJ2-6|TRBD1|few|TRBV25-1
CASSEGTGRPGANVLTF
TGTGCCAGCAGTGAAGGGACAGGGCGGCCCGGGGCCAACGTCCTGACTTTC
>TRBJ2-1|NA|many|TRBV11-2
CASSLSPDYEQFF
TGTGCCAGCAGCTTAAGCCCGGACTATGAGCAGTTCTTC
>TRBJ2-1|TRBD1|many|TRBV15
CATSMDRASNEQFF
TGTGCCACCTCCATGGACAGGGCCTCCAATGAGCAGTTCTTC
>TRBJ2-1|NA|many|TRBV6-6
CASRQDGLSYNEQFF
TGTGCCAGCCGCCAAGACGGACTATCCTACAATGAGCAGTTCTTC
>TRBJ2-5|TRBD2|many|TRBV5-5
CASSQGLAGGQGTQYF
TGTGCCAGCAGCCAGGGACTAGCGGGGGGCCAAGGGACCCAGTACTTC
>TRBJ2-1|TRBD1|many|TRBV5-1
CASSFRDRAYNEQFF
TGCGCCAGCAGCTTCCGGGACAGAGCCTACAATGAGCAGTTCTTC
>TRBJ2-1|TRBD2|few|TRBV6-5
CASRGTSGGSSYNEQFF
TGTGCCAGCAGGGGGACTAGCGGGGGGAGCTCCTACAATGAGCAGTTCTTC
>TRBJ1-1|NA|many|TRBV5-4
CASSLGGTTEAFF
TGTGCCAGCAGCTTGGGTGGGACGACTGAAGCTTTCTTT
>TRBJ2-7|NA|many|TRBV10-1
CASSGEGSYEQYF
TGCGCCAGCAGTGGTGAGGGCTCCTACGAGCAGTACTTC
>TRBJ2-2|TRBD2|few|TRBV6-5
CASSYSGTSGGFANTGELFF
TGTGCCAGCAGTTACTCGGGGACTAGCGGGGGGTTCGCGAACACCGGGGAGCTGTTTTTT
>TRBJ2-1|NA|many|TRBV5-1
CASSLTPSSYNEQFF
TGCGCCAGCAGCTTGACACCGAGCTCCTACAATGAGCAGTTCTTC
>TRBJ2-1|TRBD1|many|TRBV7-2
CASSSAVSTGTKNEQFF
TGTGCCAGCAGCTCAGCTGTCTCGACAGGGACCAAAAATGAGCAGTTCTTC
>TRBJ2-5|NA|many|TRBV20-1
CSARGGIGPIRQETQYF
TGCAGTGCTAGAGGGGGAATCGGGCCGATACGCCAAGAGACCCAGTACTTC
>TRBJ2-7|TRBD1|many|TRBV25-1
CASSETGGYEQYF
TGTGCCAGCAGTGAAACAGGGGGCTACGAGCAGTACTTC
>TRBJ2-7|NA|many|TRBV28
CASSFLPGSSYEQYF
TGTGCCAGCAGTTTTCTCCCAGGGTCCTCCTACGAGCAGTACTTC
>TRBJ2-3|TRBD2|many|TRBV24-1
CATSDHDLAGAHTDTQYF
TGTGCCACCAGTGACCACGACTTAGCGGGGGCCCACACAGATACGCAGTATTTT
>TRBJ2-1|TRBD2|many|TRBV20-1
CSASPGTSGDNEQFF
TGCAGTGCTAGCCCCGGGACTAGCGGGGACAATGAGCAGTTCTTC
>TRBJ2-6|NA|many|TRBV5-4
CASSLEGPGANVLTF
TGTGCCAGCAGCTTGGAGGGTCCTGGGGCCAACGTCCTGACTTTC
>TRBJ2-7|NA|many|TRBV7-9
CASSPVLSDSYEQYF
TGTGCCAGCAGCCCCGTCCTTTCTGACTCCTACGAGCAGTACTTC
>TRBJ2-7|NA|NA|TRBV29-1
CSVEVFSGEHITYEQYF
TGCAGCGTTGAAGTGTTTTCAGGAGAACACATTACCTACGAGCAGTACTTC
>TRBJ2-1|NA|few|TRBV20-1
CSARPPGLTSNREQFF
TGCAGTGCTAGACCTCCGGGACTCACCTCCAACAGGGAGCAGTTCTTC
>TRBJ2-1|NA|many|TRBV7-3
CASSPGGLAPYNEQFF
TGTGCCAGCAGCCCAGGGGGGCTAGCCCCCTACAATGAGCAGTTCTTC
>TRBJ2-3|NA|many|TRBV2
CASSETSTTSTDTQYF
TGTGCCAGCAGTGAAACTTCGACCACTAGCACAGATACGCAGTATTTT
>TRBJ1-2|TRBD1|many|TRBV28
CASSPSTGGGPGYTF
TGTGCCAGCAGTCCTTCTACAGGGGGCGGACCCGGCTACACCTTC
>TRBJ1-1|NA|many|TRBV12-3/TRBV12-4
CASSFRRGTNNQAFF
TGTGCCAGCAGTTTTCGGAGAGGGACGAACAACCAAGCTTTCTTT
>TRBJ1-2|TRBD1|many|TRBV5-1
CASSLAQTGIDYGYTF
TGCGCCAGCAGCTTGGCCCAGACAGGGATCGACTATGGCTACACCTTC
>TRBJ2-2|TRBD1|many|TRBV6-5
CASSSPQTGGLVVTGELFF
TGTGCCAGCAGTTCCCCCCAGACAGGGGGCCTCGTGGTCACCGGGGAGCTGTTTTTT
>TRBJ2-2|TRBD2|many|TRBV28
CASKSRVAGDRTGELFF
TGTGCCAGCAAGTCTAGAGTAGCGGGGGACCGCACCGGGGAGCTGTTTTTT
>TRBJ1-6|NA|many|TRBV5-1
CASSPGQGDSPLHF
TGCGCCAGCAGCCCCGGGCAGGGTGATTCACCCCTCCACTTT
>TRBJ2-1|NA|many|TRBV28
CASHKTLSWGQFF
TGTGCCAGCCATAAAACGCTGTCCTGGGGGCAGTTCTTC
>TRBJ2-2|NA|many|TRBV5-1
CASSLPPGTRNTGELFF
TGCGCCAGCAGCCTCCCCCCCGGGACTCGAAACACCGGGGAGCTGTTTTTT
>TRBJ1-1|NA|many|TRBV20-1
CSASDSRKNTEAFF
TGCAGTGCTAGTGACTCACGAAAGAACACTGAAGCTTTCTTT
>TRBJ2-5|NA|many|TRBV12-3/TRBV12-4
CASSAADYQETQYF
TGTGCCAGCAGTGCCGCAGATTACCAAGAGACCCAGTACTTC
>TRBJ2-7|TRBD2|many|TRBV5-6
CASSSGLDEQYF
TGTGCCAGCAGCTCGGGACTAGACGAGCAGTACTTC
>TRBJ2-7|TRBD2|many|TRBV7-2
CASSLVPGLAGGREQYF
TGTGCCAGCAGCTTAGTTCCGGGACTAGCGGGGGGGAGGGAGCAGTACTTC